The clone carrying this TCR beta chain was picked up a small number of times. A single base separates this from a much larger clone, so it may be a read error. The CDR3 consists of 14 residues. In germline, CDR1 is SGHNT, CDR2 YYREEE (reference sequence). Between the trimmed V and J ends, which lost 4 bases and 3 bases, there was a span of 10 bases. Repertoires were generated with immunoSEQ multiplex PCR, while TCRdb's copy carries only in-frame clones and drops some. The table has hundreds of thousands of clones, approximately 79% seen once. The sample originates from a study of shared clonotypes between healthy human individuals. Study information: Three CD4 naive, three CD4 memory, two CD8 naive and one CD8 memory plate were used per donor.

The sequenced sample consisted of memory CD4+ T cells sorted from blood. Indicated subset: CD45RA-negative fraction. This clonotype originated in a woman younger than 45 in good health. V usage is TRBV5-4 and J usage is TRBJ1-4, with D possibly TRBD1 on 6 matching bases. CDR3 region: CASSQQGPNEKLFF. As DNA, the CDR3 is TGTGCCAGCAGCCAACAGGGACCTAATGAAAAACTGTTTTTT.